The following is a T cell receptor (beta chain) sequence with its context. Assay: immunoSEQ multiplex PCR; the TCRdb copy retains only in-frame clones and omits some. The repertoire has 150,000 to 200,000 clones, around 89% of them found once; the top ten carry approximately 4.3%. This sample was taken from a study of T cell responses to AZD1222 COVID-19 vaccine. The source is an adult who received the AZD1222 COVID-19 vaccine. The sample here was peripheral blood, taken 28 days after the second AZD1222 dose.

As DNA, the CDR3 is TGTGCCAGCTCACCACAGAGGCAAGGACTAGCGGGCGACTACGAGCAGTACTTC. Encoded protein: CASSPQRQGLAGDYEQYF. The rearrangement uses TRBV18 and TRBJ2-7; 11 bases are shared with TRBD2. The V segment lost 1 base and the J segment 3 bases; nucleotides outside the gene matches: 11. The CDR3 contains 18 residues. Germline V gives CDR1 KGHSH, CDR2 LQKENI.